The subject of this entry is one TCR beta chain. What it binds is unknown. The CDR3 is made up of 13 amino acids. The V gene's germline CDR1 is MNHEY and CDR2 SMNVEV (reference sequence). The V gene lost 5 bases and the J gene lost 7 bases, with 14 bases spanning the gap. The data stem from a study of somatic mutations in cytotoxic T cells in rheumatoid arthritis. Background on the study: The researchers flow-sorted some T-cell populations stained with V beta antibodies and got nearly 100% purity, and these included V beta1+ cells sequenced for TCRB. Study conclusions and caveats: No antigen targets were known for the expanded CD8+ clones.

The method was immunoSEQ multiplex PCR; TCRdb's version includes in-frame clones alone and lacks a portion of them. The sample has roughly 30,000 clones, approximately 78% seen once. The sequencing sample was made of CD8+ T cells sorted from blood. The source of this sequence is an adult with rheumatoid arthritis. J is TRBJ2-5 and V is TRBV27, with D maybe TRBD2 (7 bases). CDR3 region: CASSGRGARTQYF. CDR3 nucleotide sequence: TGTGCCAGCAGTGGGAGGGGGGCTCGGACCCAGTACTTC.